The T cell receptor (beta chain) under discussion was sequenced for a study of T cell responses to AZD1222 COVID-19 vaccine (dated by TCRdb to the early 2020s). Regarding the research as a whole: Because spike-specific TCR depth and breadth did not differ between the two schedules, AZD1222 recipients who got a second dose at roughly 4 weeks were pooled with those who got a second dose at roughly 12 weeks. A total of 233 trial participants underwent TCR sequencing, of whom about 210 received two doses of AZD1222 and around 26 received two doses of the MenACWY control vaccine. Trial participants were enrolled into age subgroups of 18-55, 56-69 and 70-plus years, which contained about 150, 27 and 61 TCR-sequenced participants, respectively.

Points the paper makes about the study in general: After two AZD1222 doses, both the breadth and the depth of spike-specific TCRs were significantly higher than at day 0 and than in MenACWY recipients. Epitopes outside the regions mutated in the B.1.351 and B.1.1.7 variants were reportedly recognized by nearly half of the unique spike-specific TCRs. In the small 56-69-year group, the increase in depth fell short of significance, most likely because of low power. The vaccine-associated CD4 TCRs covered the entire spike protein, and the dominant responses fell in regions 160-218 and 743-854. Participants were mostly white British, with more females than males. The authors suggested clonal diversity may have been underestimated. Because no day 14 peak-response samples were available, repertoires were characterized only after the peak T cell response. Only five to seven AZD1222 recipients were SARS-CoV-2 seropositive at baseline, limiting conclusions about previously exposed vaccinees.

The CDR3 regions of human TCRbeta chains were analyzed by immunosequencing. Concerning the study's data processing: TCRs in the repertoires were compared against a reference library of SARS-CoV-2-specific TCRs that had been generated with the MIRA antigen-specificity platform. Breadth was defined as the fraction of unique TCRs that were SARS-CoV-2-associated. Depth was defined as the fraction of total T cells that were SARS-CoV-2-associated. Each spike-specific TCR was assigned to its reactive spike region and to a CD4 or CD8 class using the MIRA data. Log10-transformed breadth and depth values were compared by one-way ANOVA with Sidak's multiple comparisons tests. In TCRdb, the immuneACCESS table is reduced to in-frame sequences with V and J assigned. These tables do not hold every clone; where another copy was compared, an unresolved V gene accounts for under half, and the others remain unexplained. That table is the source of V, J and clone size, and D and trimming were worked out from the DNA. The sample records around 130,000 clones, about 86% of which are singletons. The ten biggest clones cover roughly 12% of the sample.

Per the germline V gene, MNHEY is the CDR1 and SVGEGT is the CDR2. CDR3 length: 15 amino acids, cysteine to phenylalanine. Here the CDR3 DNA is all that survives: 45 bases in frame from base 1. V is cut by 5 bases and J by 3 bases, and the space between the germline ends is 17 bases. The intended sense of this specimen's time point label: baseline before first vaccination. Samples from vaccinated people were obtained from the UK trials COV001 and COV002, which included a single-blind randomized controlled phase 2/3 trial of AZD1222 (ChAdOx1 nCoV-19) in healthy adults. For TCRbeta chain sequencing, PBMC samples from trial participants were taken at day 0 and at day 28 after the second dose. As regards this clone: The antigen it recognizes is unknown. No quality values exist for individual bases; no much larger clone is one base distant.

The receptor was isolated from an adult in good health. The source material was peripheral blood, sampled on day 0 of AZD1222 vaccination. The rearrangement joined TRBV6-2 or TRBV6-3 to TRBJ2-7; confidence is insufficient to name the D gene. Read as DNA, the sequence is TGTGCCAGCAGTCCGGAGTCGAGGTACGGCTACGAGCAGTACTTC. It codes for CASSPESRYGYEQYF.